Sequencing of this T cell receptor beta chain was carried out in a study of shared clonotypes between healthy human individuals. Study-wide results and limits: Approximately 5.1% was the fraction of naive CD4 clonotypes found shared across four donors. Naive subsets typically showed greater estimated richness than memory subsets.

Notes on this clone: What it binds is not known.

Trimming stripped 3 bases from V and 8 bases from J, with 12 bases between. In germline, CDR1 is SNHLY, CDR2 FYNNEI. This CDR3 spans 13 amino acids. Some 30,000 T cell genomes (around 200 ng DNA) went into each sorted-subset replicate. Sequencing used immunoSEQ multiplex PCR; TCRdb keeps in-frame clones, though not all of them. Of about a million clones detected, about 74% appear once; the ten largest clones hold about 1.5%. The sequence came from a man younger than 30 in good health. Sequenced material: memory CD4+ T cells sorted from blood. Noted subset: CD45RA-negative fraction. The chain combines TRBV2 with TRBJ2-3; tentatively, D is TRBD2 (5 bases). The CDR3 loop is CASSELQAGTQYF. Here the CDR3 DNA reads TGTGCCAGCAGTGAGCTCCAGGCGGGTACGCAGTATTTT.